These 19 T cell receptor beta chains originate from one sample sequenced in a study of T cell responses to AZD1222 COVID-19 vaccine. The protocol was immunoSEQ multiplex PCR, while the TCRdb copy is restricted to in-frame clones and leaves out a portion. The sample holds fewer than 120,000 clones, about 87% seen once. The source material was peripheral blood, sampled 28 days after the second AZD1222 dose. All receptors come from an adult who received the AZD1222 COVID-19 vaccine.

The rearrangement joins TRBV28 to TRBJ1-2; TRBD1 matches 7 bases. CDR3 size: 14 residues. Germline CDR1 MDHEN, CDR2 SYDVKM. Trimming cost V 4 bases and J 0 bases; bases outside gene matches: 2. CDR3: CASSYRGTNYGYTF. CDR3 DNA: TGTGCCAGCAGTTACAGGGGAACTAACTATGGCTACACCTTC.

The J gene is TRBJ1-2, the V gene TRBV9; possible D gene TRBD1, 6 bases. Trimming removed 4 bases from V and 1 base from J, with 14 bases in between. Germline CDR1 reads SGDLS; CDR2 reads YYNGEE. This CDR3 comprises 15 residues. The chain's CDR3 is CASSLEGGDNYGYTF. In nucleotides, the CDR3 is TGTGCCAGCAGCCTCGAAGGGGGTGATAACTATGGCTACACCTTC. The full variable domain, in which reference TRBV9 and TRBJ1-2 provide the parts outside the CDR3, is DSGVTQTPKHLITATGQRVTLRCSPRSGDLSVYWYQQSLDQGLQFLIQYYNGEERAKGNILERFSAQQFPDLHSELNLSSLELGDSALYFCASSLEGGDNYGYTFGSGTRLTVV.

This clone showed up just once. This chain joins TRBV7-9 and TRBJ2-7; 8 bases are shared with TRBD1. The trim removed 3 bases at V and 5 bases at J, leaving 9 bases unmatched. This CDR3 region has 15 residues. The V gene's germline CDR1 is SEHNR and CDR2 FQNEAQ (reference sequence). CDR3 bases: TGTGCCAGCAGCTTGACAGGGGCTCGAGAGAACGAGCAGTACTTC. It yields the protein CASSLTGARENEQYF.

The chain joins TRBV18 to TRBJ1-6, with a weak D call TRBD1 (5 bases). Germline-derived CDR1 and CDR2 are KGHSH and LQKENI. The CDR3 extends over 16 amino acids. V lost 4 bases to trimming and J lost 8 bases, with 18 bases between them. Written as DNA, the CDR3 is TGTGCCAGCTCACTCGGGGCTGGACCGGAGGATTCACCCCTCCACTTT. The encoded protein is CASSLGAGPEDSPLHF.

The chain couples TRBV7-9 to TRBJ1-2; the D gene is possibly TRBD1 (5 bases). Looked up from germline, CDR1 is SEHNR and CDR2 is FQNEAQ (reference sequence). The germline V and J ends were trimmed by 5 bases and 4 bases, with 17 bases remaining between them. The CDR3 extends over 15 amino acids. The CDR3 spells CASSPRQLLAYGYTF. CDR3 sequence (DNA): TGTGCCAGCAGCCCCAGACAGTTACTCGCCTATGGCTACACCTTC.

The chain combines TRBV11-3 with TRBJ1-6, with a possible D match to TRBD1 (6 bases). Germline assignment: CDR1 SGHNT and CDR2 YENEEA. The CDR3 is 13 amino acids. The V end lost 5 bases, the J end lost 19 bases, and 21 bases lay between the germline ends. CDR3 in DNA: TGTGCCAGCAGCACAAACTTTGACAGGCCGCTGCACTTT. It codes for CASSTNFDRPLHF.

V usage is TRBV7-2 and J usage is TRBJ2-7, with 11 bases fitting TRBD2. The CDR3 length is 15 residues. V was clipped by 5 bases and J by 10 bases; unmatched bases: 13. Germline V lookup: CDR1 SGHTA, CDR2 FQGNSA. The CDR3 DNA sequence: TGTGCCAGCAGCCAGACTAGCGGGAAATTGATGGAACAGTACTTC. As protein: CASSQTSGKLMEQYF. Together with reference TRBV7-2 and TRBJ2-7, the CDR3 gives the full variable domain: GAGVSQSPSNKVTEKGKDVELRCDPISGHTALYWYRQSLGQGLEFLIYFQGNSAPDKSGLPSDRFSAERTGGSVSTLTIQRTQQEDSAVYLCASSQTSGKLMEQYFGPGTRLTVT.

The chain recombines TRBV19 with TRBJ1-5; D is possibly TRBD1 (5 bases). V dropped 6 bases and J dropped 0 bases, with 9 bases sitting between them. CDR1 and CDR2 (germline): LNHDA, SQIVND (reference sequence). The CDR3 contains 14 residues. The CDR3 spells CASRDNYSNQPQHF. Here the CDR3 DNA reads TGTGCCAGTAGGGACAATTATAGCAATCAGCCCCAGCATTTT.

CDR3 loop: CASSQGQVNYGYTF. Here the CDR3 DNA reads TGTGCCAGCAGCCAAGGACAGGTGAACTATGGCTACACCTTC. The chain has TRBV5-4 and TRBJ1-2, with 7 bases identical to TRBD1. Germline V gives CDR1 SGHNT, CDR2 YYREEE (reference sequence). The CDR3 length is 14 residues. V gave up 4 bases and J gave up 2 bases; unmatched junction bases: 5.

The chain has TRBV12-3 or TRBV12-4 and TRBJ1-3; no firm D call. Deletions cut 1 base from V and 8 bases from J, with 3 bases between. The CDR3 covers 11 residues. CDR3 loop: CASSLVDTIYF. CDR3 DNA: TGTGCCAGCAGTTTAGTGGACACCATATATTTT.

This clone was found once. This chain uses TRBV4-1 with TRBJ1-1, with a tentative D call TRBD1 (5 bases). The CDR3 spans 15 residues. Trimming took off 1 base at V and 6 bases at J, with 15 bases between the two ends. Germline assignment: CDR1 MGHRA and CDR2 YSYEKL. CDR3 nucleotides: TGCGCCAGCAGCCAAGGGGGGATTAGGCGCGCTGAAGCTTTCTTT. It is translated as CASSQGGIRRAEAFF.

This clone appeared a single time. Other DNA sequences from this sample encode an identical CDR3 as well. The chain has TRBV5-5 and TRBJ1-4; the match to TRBD1 covers 7 bases. Germline V gives CDR1 SGHKS, CDR2 YYEKEE (reference sequence). This CDR3 is built from 14 residues. Trimming cost V 4 bases and J 7 bases; bases outside gene matches: 7. CDR3 DNA: TGTGCCAGCAGCCTAGGGGGCCCTGGTGAAAAACTGTTTTTT. Residues: CASSLGGPGEKLFF.

The V and J genes are TRBV13 and TRBJ1-2; 10 nucleotides match TRBD1. The V and J ends lost 2 bases and 7 bases, in that order; junction bases with no gene match: 7. CDR1 and CDR2 (germline): PRHDT, FYEKMQ (reference sequence). This CDR3 has 15 residues. This CDR3 is CASSLSQDRGGGYTF. The CDR3 region has the DNA TGTGCCAGCAGCTTATCCCAGGACAGGGGGGGTGGCTACACCTTC.

This clone was observed a handful of times. The CDR3 spells CASRSSGSAEQYF. CDR3 DNA: TGTGCCAGTAGAAGTAGCGGGAGTGCCGAGCAGTACTTC. This chain connects TRBV19 to TRBJ2-7; 9 nucleotides agree with TRBD2. The CDR3 is 13 amino acids. CDR1 LNHDA and CDR2 SQIVND come from the germline V gene (reference sequence). Germline trimming cut 6 bases from V and 6 bases from J; bases unmatched to any gene: 6. The whole variable domain, remainder taken from reference TRBV19 and TRBJ2-7, is DGGITQSPKYLFRKEGQNVTLSCEQNLNHDAMYWYRQDPGQGLRLIYYSQIVNDFQKGDIAEGYSVSREKKESFPLTVTSAQKNPTAFYLCASRSSGSAEQYFGPGTRLTVT.

The V call is TRBV7-8, the J call TRBJ1-1, with D perhaps TRBD1 (6 bases). CDR3 length: 16 residues. Germline V gene sequence: CDR1 SGHVS, CDR2 FQNEAQ. V lost 0 bases to trimming and J lost 0 bases, with 11 bases between them. The chain's CDR3 is CASSLATRGMNTEAFF. DNA for the CDR3: TGTGCCAGCAGCTTAGCAACCAGGGGAATGAACACTGAAGCTTTCTTT.

This chain links TRBV21-1 with TRBJ1-3. TRBV21-1 is reported as a pseudogene. CDR3 length: 14 amino acids. The CDR3 sequence is CASSKGCSGNTIYF. The CDR3 DNA follows: TGTGCCAGCAGCAAAGGATGCTCTGGAAACACCATATATTTT.

The rearrangement uses TRBV28 and TRBJ1-5; D gene unclear. Germline V gene data show CDR1 as MDHEN and CDR2 as SYDVKM. The CDR3 has 14 amino acids. V was trimmed by 4 bases and J by 1 base, leaving 8 bases between them. This CDR3 reads CASSSPPSNQPQHF. The CDR3, as DNA: TGTGCCAGCAGTTCCCCGCCGAGCAATCAGCCCCAGCATTTT.

This clone was counted a single time. J is TRBJ1-6 and V is TRBV19, with 7 bases fitting TRBD1. Unmatched junction bases numbered 9, after V lost 3 bases and J lost 7 bases. Germline CDR1 and CDR2: LNHDA and SQIVND (reference sequence). The CDR3 totals 16 residues. The CDR3 bases are TGTGCCAGTAGTATGGGAGAGGGACAGTTGAATTCACCCCTCCACTTT. Amino acids: CASSMGEGQLNSPLHF.

The chain recombines TRBV4-1 with TRBJ1-3; 11 nucleotides align to TRBD1. The CDR3 loop spans 16 amino acids. CDR1 and CDR2 (germline): MGHRA, YSYEKL. Trimming removed 4 bases from V and 7 bases from J; junction bases left unmatched: 9. The chain's CDR3 is CASSLIPGQGVNTIYF. The DNA of the CDR3 is TGCGCCAGCAGCCTCATACCGGGACAGGGGGTCAACACCATATATTTT.